This T cell receptor beta chain was captured in a study of cytomegalovirus exposure and HLA in healthy donors. For the study at large: From HLA-typed donors, an early data release held around 80 million unique TCRs. Study-wide results and caveats: A missense DCLRE1C variant was associated with V- and J-gene trimming of TCR beta chains in a later analysis, and an independent cohort replicated the association. An analysis that was carried out later associated 17,000 or so TCR beta sequences with HLA alleles at 0.05 false discovery rate. Later analysis showed TCR association rates varying by HLA locus, highest for DRB1 and lowest for HLA-C.

The ends were cut back, 8 bases at V and 4 bases at J, with 18 bases in the middle. Per germline, CDR1 PRHDT and CDR2 FYEKMQ (reference sequence). There are 14 residues in the CDR3. This clone was seen a handful of times. Its antigen is not known. Primers for the PCR totalled 60 Vbeta and 13 Jbeta. Profiled with immunoSEQ multiplex PCR; TCRdb holds only in-frame clones, not every one. The sample yields tens of thousands of clones, about 76% seen once. The TCR sequence derives from a male donor in good health and CMV-seropositive. Sequences were obtained from PBMCs. The chain carries TRBV13 and TRBJ2-7, with D tentatively TRBD2 (5 bases). The CDR3 DNA reads as TGTGCCAGCCTCCGACGAGGGAGCAATTACGAGCAGTACTTC. Translation: CASLRRGSNYEQYF. Complete variable domain (other parts from reference TRBV13 and TRBJ2-7): AAGVIQSPRHLIKEKRETATLKCYPIPRHDTVYWYQQGPGQDPQFLISFYEKMQSDKGSIPDRFSAQQFSDYHSELNMSSLELGDSALYFCASLRRGSNYEQYFGPGTRLTVT.